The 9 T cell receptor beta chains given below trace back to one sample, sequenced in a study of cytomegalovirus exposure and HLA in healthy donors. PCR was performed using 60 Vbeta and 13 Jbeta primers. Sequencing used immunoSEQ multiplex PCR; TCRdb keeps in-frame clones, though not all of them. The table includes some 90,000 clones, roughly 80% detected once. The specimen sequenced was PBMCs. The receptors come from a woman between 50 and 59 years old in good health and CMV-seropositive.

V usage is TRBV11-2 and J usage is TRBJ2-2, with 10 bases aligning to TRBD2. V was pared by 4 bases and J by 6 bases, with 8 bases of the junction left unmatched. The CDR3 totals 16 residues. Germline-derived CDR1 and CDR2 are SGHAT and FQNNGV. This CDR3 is CASSSLSGRASGELFF. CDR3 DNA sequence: TGTGCCAGCAGCTCCTTGAGCGGGAGGGCCTCCGGGGAGCTGTTTTTT. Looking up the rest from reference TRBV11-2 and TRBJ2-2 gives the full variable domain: EAGVAQSPRYKIIEKRQSVAFWCNPISGHATLYWYQQILGQGPKLLIQFQNNGVVDDSQLPKDRFSAERLKGVDSTLKIQPAKLEDSAVYLCASSSLSGRASGELFFGEGSRLTVL.

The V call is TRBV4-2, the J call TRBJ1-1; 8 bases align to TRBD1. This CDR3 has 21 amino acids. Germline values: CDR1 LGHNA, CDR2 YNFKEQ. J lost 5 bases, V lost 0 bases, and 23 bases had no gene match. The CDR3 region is CASSQDLTGLRSTGGATEAFF. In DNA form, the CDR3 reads TGTGCCAGCAGCCAAGATCTTACGGGGCTCCGGTCAACAGGGGGGGCGACTGAAGCTTTCTTT.

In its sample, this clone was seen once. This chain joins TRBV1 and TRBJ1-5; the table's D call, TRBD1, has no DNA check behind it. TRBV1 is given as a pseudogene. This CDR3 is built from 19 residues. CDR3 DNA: TGCACCAGCAGCCAAGCAGCGAGGCCAGGGCCTTATAGCAATCAGCCCCAGCATTTT. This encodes CTSSQAARPGPYSNQPQHF.

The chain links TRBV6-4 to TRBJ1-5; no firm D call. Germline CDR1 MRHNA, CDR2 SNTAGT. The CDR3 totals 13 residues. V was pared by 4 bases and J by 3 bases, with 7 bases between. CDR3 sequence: CASSVTVNQPQHF. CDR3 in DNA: TGTGCCAGCAGTGTTACAGTCAATCAGCCCCAGCATTTT.

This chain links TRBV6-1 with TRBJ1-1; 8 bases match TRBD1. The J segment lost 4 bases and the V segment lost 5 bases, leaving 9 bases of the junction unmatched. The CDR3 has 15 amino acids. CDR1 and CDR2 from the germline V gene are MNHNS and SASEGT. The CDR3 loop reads CASSTGQGAVTEAFF. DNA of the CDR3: TGTGCCAGCAGTACCGGACAGGGCGCGGTCACTGAAGCTTTCTTT.

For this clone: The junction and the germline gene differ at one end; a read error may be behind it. CDR3 residues: CARSPGLAGGPGETQYF. Here the CDR3 DNA reads TGCGCCCGCAGCCCGGGACTAGCGGGGGGGCCGGGCGAGACCCAGTACTTC. J is TRBJ2-5 and V is TRBV5-1; 16 bases line up with TRBD2. This CDR3 is 17 amino acids long. Germline-derived CDR1 and CDR2 are SGHRS and YFSETQ. Combining the CDR3 with reference TRBV5-1 and TRBJ2-5 gives the whole variable domain KAGVTQTPRYLIKTRGQQVTLSCSPISGHRSVSWYQQTPGQGLQFLFEYFSETQRNKGNFPGRFSGRQFSNSRSEMNVSTLELGDSALYLCARSPGLAGGPGETQYFGPGTRLLVL.

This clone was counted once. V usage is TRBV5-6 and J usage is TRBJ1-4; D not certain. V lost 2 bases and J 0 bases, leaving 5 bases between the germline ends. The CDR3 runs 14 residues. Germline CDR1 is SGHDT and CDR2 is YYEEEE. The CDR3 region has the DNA TGTGCCAGCAGCTTAAGAGCAACTAATGAAAAACTGTTTTTT. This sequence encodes CASSLRATNEKLFF. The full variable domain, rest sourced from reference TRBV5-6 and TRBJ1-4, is DAGVTQSPTHLIKTRGQQVTLRCSPKSGHDTVSWYQQALGQGPQFIFQYYEEEERQRGNFPDRFSGHQFPNYSSELNVNALLLGDSALYLCASSLRATNEKLFFGSGTQLSVL.

CDR3 in DNA: TGCGCCAGCAGCTTGGCCGGGGGGCGTGGGCAGTTCTTC. Encoded protein: CASSLAGGRGQFF. The chain carries TRBV5-1 and TRBJ2-1; possibly TRBD2 for D (7 bases). Germline CDR1 is SGHRS and CDR2 is YFSETQ. V shed 0 bases and J shed 12 bases, with 13 bases lying between them. CDR3 length equals 13 residues. Combining the CDR3 with reference TRBV5-1 and TRBJ2-1 gives the whole variable domain KAGVTQTPRYLIKTRGQQVTLSCSPISGHRSVSWYQQTPGQGLQFLFEYFSETQRNKGNFPGRFSGRQFSNSRSEMNVSTLELGDSALYLCASSLAGGRGQFFGPGTRLTVL.

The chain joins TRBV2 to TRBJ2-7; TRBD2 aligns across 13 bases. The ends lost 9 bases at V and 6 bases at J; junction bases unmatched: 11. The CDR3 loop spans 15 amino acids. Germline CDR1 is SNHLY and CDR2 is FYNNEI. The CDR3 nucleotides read TGTGCCAGTCAGGACGGACTAGCGGGAGCAGGCGAGCAGTACGTC. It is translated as CASQDGLAGAGEQYV.